The text below deals with one T cell receptor (beta chain). J lost 5 bases, V lost 2 bases, and 10 bases had no gene match. Germline lookup yields CDR1 ENHRY and CDR2 SYGVKD. The CDR3 is 16 amino acids. This entry comes from a study of blood T cells in healthy people across ages. It was with a sample-barcoded 5' primer and a J-beta primer mix that a second PCR of about 6 to 11 cycles was run. TCRdb reprocessed the 5' RACE reads via MiXCR and lists one record per CDR3 protein. The sample gives about a million distinct CDR3 sequences, just over 50% of which show up once; about 20% is in the top ten. This TCR was recovered from a woman in her fifties or sixties in good health. Material for sequencing was blood. V and J are TRBV10-3 and TRBJ2-7; 9 bases are a match to TRBD1. CDR3: CAISEERGDRDDEQYF. Written as DNA, the CDR3 is TGTGCCATCAGTGAGGAGAGAGGGGACAGGGATGACGAGCAGTACTTC.